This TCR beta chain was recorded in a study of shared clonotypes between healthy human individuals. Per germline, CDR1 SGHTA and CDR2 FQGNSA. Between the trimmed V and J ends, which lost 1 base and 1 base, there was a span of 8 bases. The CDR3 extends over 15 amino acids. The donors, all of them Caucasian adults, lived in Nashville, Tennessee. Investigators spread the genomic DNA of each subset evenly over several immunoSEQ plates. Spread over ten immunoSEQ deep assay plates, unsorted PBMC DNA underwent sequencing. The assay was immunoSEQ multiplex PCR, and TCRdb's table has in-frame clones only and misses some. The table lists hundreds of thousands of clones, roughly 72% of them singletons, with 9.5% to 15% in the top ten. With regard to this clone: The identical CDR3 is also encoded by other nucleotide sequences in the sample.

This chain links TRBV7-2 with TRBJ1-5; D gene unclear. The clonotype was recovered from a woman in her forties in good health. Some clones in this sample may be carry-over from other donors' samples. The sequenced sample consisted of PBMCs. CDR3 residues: CASSLGGFSNQPQHF. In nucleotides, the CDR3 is TGTGCCAGCAGCTTAGGTGGGTTCAGCAATCAGCCCCAGCATTTT.